Described below is a single T cell receptor beta chain sequence and its context. Sequencing libraries for TCR beta were prepared with iRepertoire HTBI primers and Arm-PCR of CDR3 regions. One entry per CDR3 protein, called by TCRdb with MiXCR from the multiplex PCR reads. The sample has some 420,000 distinct CDR3 sequences, roughly 22% seen once; the top ten hold roughly 14%. This sample was taken from a study of regulatory T cells in long-lasting Graves disease. Time point reported: persistent/refractory GD, antithyroid drugs over 5 years with positive TRAb. TCR sequences were obtained from RNA taken from PBMCs. The sample here was peripheral blood mononuclear cells (PBMCs), taken when the disease was refractory, from a patient treated with antithyroid drugs. This TCR came from a female donor with Graves disease.

In DNA form, the CDR3 reads TGCAGTGTTTATGCAGCGGGAGCCAAATACGAGCAGTACTTC. This codes for CSVYAAGAKYEQYF. The chain joins TRBV20-1 to TRBJ2-7, with 8 bases aligning to TRBD2. Per the germline V gene, CDR1 is DFQATT and CDR2 is SNEGSKA (reference sequence). The CDR3 contains 14 residues. The junction had 12 bases not matched to a gene; V was cut back by 7 bases and J by 4 bases.